This T cell receptor (beta chain) is drawn from a study of Ad26.COV2.S vaccination and SARS-CoV-2 variants. On the study more broadly: In the study, Ad26.COV2.S was injected intramuscularly once, or twice 56 days apart.

Described treatment: about 20 received Ad26.COV2.S at low or high dose, single or two shots; roughly five received placebo; per-sample allocation not given. At day 63 after the first vaccine or placebo injection, samples were drawn. CDR3 length equals 14 residues. CDR1 and CDR2 from the germline V gene are MNHEY and SMNVEV (reference sequence). Between the trimmed V and J ends, which lost 5 bases and 0 bases, there was a span of 11 bases. In the case of this clone: Its antigen is currently unknown. The same CDR3 can be traced to other DNA sequences in this sample.

General study results and limits: Comparability of non-spike TCR breadth was observed across vaccine and placebo recipients. After vaccination, reports described spike-specific CD8+ and CD4+ T cell responses as showing substantial breadth. Vaccine recipients surpassed placebo recipients in spike-specific TCR breadth.

The data were produced by immunoSEQ multiplex PCR, yet TCRdb's version contains in-frame clones alone and is incomplete. The table lists around 300,000 clones, around 89% of them singletons. This chain joins TRBV27 and TRBJ2-7, with D hard to call. Sequencing was performed on peripheral blood, taken in a trial of Ad26.COV2.S vaccine versus placebo. The TCR originated in a person between 18 and 65 years old who received the Ad26.COV2.S COVID-19 vaccine or a placebo. The DNA for the CDR3 is TGTGCCAGCAGTCCCCGGCAAGGCTCCTACGAGCAGTACTTC. It translates to CASSPRQGSYEQYF.